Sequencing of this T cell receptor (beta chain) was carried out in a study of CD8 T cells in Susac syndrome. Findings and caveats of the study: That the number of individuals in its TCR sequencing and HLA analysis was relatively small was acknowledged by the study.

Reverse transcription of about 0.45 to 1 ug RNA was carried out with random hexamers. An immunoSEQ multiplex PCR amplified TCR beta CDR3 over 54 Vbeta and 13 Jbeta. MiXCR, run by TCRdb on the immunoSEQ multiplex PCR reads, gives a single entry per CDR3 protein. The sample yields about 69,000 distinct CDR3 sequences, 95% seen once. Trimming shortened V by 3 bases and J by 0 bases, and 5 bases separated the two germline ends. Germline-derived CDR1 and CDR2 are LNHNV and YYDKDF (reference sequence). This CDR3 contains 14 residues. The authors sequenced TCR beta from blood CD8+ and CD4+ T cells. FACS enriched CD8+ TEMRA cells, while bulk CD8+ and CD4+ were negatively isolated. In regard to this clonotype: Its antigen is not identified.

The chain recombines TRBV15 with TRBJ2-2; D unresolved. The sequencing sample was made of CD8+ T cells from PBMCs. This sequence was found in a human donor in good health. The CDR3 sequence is CATSRASNTGELFF. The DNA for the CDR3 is TGTGCCACCAGCAGGGCCTCGAACACCGGGGAGCTGTTTTTT.